This T cell receptor beta chain was sequenced in a study of the immune and genomic landscape of osteosarcoma (dated by TCRdb to about 2020). General notes on the study: A total of under 50 pediatric and adult patients with high-grade osteosarcoma made up the overall cohort, and the median age at diagnosis was around 27 years (range about 5-85). Each of a few patients provided a couple of samples from the same tumor site. Osteosarcoma specimens were profiled with whole genome, RNA and T-cell receptor sequencing plus immunohistochemistry and reverse phase protein arrays so that immunogenic potential could be defined. The goal of the study was to explain why immune checkpoint inhibitors have shown limited clinical activity in osteosarcoma. The osteosarcoma immunogenomic landscape was characterized by integrating TCR sequencing results with transcriptome, protein array and immunostaining data. The cohort was enriched for poor-risk disease, as unfavorable pathologic response to standard therapy was shown in 73% to 75% of the cohort and around two thirds of the cohort were deceased. In the overall cohort, about 57% of patients were male, and just under 80% had localized disease at diagnosis.

Points the paper makes about the study in general: Sample size was not determined by any statistical method, because osteosarcoma is rare and all possible samples were collected. Matched blood was collected from only a couple of patients, alongside the frozen tumor specimens. Overall, productive TCR clonality was low, with an average of 0.09 and a maximum of 0.3, which suggests limited T-cell clonal expansion. TCR productive clonality was greater in the immune-hot C3 cluster than in the cold C1 cluster, although TCR productive clonality remained low overall. Rather than matched normal tissue, external data from normal skin and healthy peripheral blood provided the clonality benchmarks. In five cases, the repertoire was dominated by a single hyperexpanded clone, and fewer than 100 T-cell clonotypes were detected in all five cases.

Specimens were post-treatment primary, local recurrence and metastasis tumors from poor-prognosis patients. TCR beta chain CDR3 regions were immunosequenced using the ImmunoSEQ Assay (Adaptive Biotechnologies). In the source study's methods: The ImmunoSEQ Analyzer platform was used to export TCRB rearrangements, read counts, read proportions and gene usage. T-cell clonality was computed as 1 minus Pielou's evenness on productive rearrangements. In the clonal space homeostasis analysis, clonotypes were sorted into rare, small, medium, large or hyperexpanded (0.01 to 1 of the repertoire) bins. TCR productive clonality was compared across immune clusters C1, C2 and C3 using the Wilcoxon rank sum test. Held by TCRdb, this immuneACCESS table contains in-frame sequences only and omits some clones. Under half of the omission traces to an unresolved V gene where checked; the cause of the rest is unknown. For V, J and clone size, that table is used; D and trimming come from the DNA. The sample includes more than 8,000 clones, with approximately 71% observed a single time. The ten largest clones add up to roughly 18% of the sample.

This clone registers as medium-sized (0.01 to 0.1%) within its sample. Its antigen is currently not known. Per-nucleotide qualities are absent, and no much larger clonotype sits a single base away. CDR3 length: 11 amino acids, cysteine to phenylalanine. Only CDR3 DNA is held: 33 bases, read in frame from base 1. According to the germline V gene, CDR1 reads SGHTA and CDR2 reads FQGNSA. Trimming removed 3 bases from V and 0 bases from J, leaving 0 bases between the germline ends. Source material: osteosarcoma tumor tissue from the lung. The V and J genes are TRBV7-2 and TRBJ2-7, with no confident D gene call. The sequence was obtained from a human donor with osteosarcoma. The DNA sequence is given as TGTGCCAGCAGCTTCTCCTACGAGCAGTACTTC. This translates into CASSFSYEQYF.